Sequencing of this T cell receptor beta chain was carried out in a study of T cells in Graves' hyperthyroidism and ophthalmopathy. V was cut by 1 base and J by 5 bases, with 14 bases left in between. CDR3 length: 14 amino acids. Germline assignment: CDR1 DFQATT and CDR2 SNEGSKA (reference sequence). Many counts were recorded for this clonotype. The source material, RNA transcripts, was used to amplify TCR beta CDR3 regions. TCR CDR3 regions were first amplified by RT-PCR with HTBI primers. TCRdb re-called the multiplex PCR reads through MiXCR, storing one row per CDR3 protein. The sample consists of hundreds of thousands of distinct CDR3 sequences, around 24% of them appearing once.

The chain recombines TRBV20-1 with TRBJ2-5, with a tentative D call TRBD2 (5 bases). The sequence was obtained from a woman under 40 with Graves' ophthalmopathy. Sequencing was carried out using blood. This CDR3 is CSARGREGGETQYF. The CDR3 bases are TGCAGTGCTAGAGGAAGGGAAGGCGGGGAGACCCAGTACTTC.